This TCR beta chain stems from a study of cytomegalovirus exposure and HLA in healthy donors. About the research overall: Earlier findings included more than 95 million unique TCR beta sequences obtained from roughly 200 million T cells. Findings and caveats of the study: One later analysis reportedly identified an Asian-associated ancestry cluster that showed fewer N-insertions than the roughly 700-donor mean.

It was with 60 Vbeta and 13 Jbeta primers that the PCR ran. The table came from immunoSEQ multiplex PCR; TCRdb's copy has only in-frame clones and leaves some out. The repertoire holds roughly 110,000 clones, with 74% as singletons. This clone was seen repeatedly, ten times or more. Its antigen is not identified. The clonotype comes from a woman between 40 and 55 years old in good health and CMV-seropositive. What was sequenced was PBMCs.

DNA of the CDR3: TGTGCCAGTGAAGGACAGGCCGACGGGGGGCCCCAGCATTTT. Amino acids: CASEGQADGGPQHF. The J gene is TRBJ1-5, the V gene TRBV6-1, with 7 bases lining up with TRBD1. The CDR3 has 14 amino acids. J lost 9 bases, V lost 9 bases, and 14 bases had no gene match. Germline V CDR1 and CDR2: MNHNS, SASEGT.